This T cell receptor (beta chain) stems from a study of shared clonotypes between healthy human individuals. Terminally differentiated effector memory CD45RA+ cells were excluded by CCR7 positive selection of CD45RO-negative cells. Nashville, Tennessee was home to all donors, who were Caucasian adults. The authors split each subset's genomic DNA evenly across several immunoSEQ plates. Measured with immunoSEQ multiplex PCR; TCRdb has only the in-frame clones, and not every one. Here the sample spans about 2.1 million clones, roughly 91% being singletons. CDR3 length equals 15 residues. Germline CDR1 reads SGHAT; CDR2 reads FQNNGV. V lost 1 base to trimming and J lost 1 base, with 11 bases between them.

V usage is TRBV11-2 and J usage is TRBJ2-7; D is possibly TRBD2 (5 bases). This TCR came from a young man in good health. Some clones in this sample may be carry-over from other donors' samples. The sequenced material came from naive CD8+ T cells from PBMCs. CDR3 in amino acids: CASSLGRTGSYEQYF. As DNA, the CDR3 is TGTGCCAGCAGCTTAGGTCGGACGGGATCCTACGAGCAGTACTTC.